This T cell receptor beta chain derives from a study of blood T cell repertoires in COVID-19. The method was immunoSEQ multiplex PCR; TCRdb's version includes in-frame clones alone and lacks a portion of them. The table includes under 250,000 clones, around 80% detected once. The ends lost 3 bases at V and 4 bases at J; junction bases unmatched: 5. CDR1 and CDR2 (germline): LGHDT, YNNKEL (reference sequence). CDR3 length: 15 amino acids. This sequence originates from a woman aged 60-75 years who had recovered from COVID-19. The chain links TRBV3-1 (or the pseudogene TRBV3-2) to TRBJ1-5; 8 bases map to TRBD1. The sample taken for sequencing was peripheral blood. CDR3 amino acids: CASSHTGTGNQPQHF. The DNA of the CDR3 is TGTGCCAGCAGCCACACCGGGACAGGTAATCAGCCCCAGCATTTT.